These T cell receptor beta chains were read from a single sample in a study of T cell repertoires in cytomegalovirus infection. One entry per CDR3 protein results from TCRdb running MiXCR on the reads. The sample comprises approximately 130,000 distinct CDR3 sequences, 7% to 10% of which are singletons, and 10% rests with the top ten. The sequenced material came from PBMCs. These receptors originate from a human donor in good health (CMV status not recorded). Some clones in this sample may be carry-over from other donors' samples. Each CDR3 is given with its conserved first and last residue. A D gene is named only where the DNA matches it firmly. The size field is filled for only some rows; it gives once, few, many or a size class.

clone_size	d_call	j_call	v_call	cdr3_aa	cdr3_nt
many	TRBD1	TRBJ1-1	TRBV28	CASSLLRGQGNEAFF	TGTGCCAGCAGTTTATTAAGAGGACAGGGGAATGAAGCTTTCTTT
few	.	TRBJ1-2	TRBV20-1	CSAEGVGYTF	TGCAGTGCTGAAGGGGTTGGCTACACCTTC
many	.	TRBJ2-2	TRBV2	CASSEQGGSGELFF	TGTGCCAGCAGTGAACAGGGGGGATCCGGGGAGCTGTTTTTT
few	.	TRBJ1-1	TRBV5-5	CASSFWVGQGNTEAFF	TGTGCCAGCAGCTTTTGGGTTGGGCAGGGGAACACTGAAGCTTTCTTT
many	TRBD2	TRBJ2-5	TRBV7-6	CAITTSGAGETQYF	TGTGCCATCACGACTAGCGGGGCTGGCGAGACCCAGTACTTC
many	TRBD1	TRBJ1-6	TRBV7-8	CASSRDRGNSPLHF	TGTGCCAGCTCCCGGGACAGGGGGAATTCACCCCTCCACTTT
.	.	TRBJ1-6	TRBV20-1	CSARDPNSPLHF	TGCAGTGCTAGAGATCCTAATTCACCCCTCCACTTT
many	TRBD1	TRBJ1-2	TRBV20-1	CSASIQGAGGYTF	TGCAGTGCTTCAATACAGGGGGCAGGTGGCTACACCTTC
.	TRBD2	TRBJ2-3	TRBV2	CASSGLSGVVTDTQYF	TGTGCCAGCAGTGGACTTAGCGGGGTAGTCACAGATACGCAGTATTTT
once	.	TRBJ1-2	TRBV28	CATESATANYGYTF	TGTGCCACCGAGTCCGCGACAGCTAACTATGGCTACACCTTC
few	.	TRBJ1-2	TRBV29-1	CSVATKNGYTF	TGCAGCGTTGCTACGAAGAACGGCTACACCTTC
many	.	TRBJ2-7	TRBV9	CASSVGLGPTYEQYF	TGTGCCAGCAGCGTAGGGCTGGGCCCAACCTACGAGCAGTACTTC
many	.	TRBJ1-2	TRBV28	CASSLPGGDNYGYTF	TGTGCCAGCAGTTTACCCGGGGGCGACAACTATGGCTACACCTTC
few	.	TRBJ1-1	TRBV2	CASSRADTEAFF	TGTGCCAGCAGCCGGGCGGACACTGAAGCTTTCTTT
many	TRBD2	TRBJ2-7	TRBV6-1	CASRRAGGGLHEQYF	TGTGCCAGCAGAAGGGCGGGGGGGGGTCTCCACGAGCAGTACTTC
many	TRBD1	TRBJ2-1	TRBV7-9	CASSRTGPQFF	TGTGCCAGCAGCCGGACAGGACCTCAGTTCTTC
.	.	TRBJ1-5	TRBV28	CASRPRGYSNQPQHF	TGTGCCAGCAGACCCCGGGGATATAGCAATCAGCCCCAGCATTTT
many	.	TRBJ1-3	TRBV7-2	CASRTTGAGNTIYF	TGTGCCAGCAGAACGACAGGCGCTGGAAACACCATATATTTT
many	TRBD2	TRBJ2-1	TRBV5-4	CASSSRTSGAYNEQFF	TGTGCCAGCAGCTCGCGGACTAGCGGGGCTTACAATGAGCAGTTCTTC
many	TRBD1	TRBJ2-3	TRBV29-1	CSVVQGAADTQYF	TGCAGCGTTGTGCAGGGGGCCGCAGATACGCAGTATTTT
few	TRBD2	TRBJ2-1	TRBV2	CASGGEAEQFF	TGTGCCAGCGGGGGGGAGGCTGAGCAGTTCTTC
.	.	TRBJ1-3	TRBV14	CASSPQAAVGNTIYF	TGTGCCAGCAGCCCCCAGGCGGCCGTTGGAAACACCATATATTTT
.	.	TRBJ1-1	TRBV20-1	CSARGFTRGSTEAFF	TGCAGTGCTAGGGGATTCACCAGGGGAAGCACTGAAGCTTTCTTT
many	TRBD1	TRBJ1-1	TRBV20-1	CSAGRGMGYTEAFF	TGCAGTGCTGGCAGGGGGATGGGGTACACTGAAGCTTTCTTT
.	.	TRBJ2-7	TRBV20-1	CSVGTPFGNEQYF	TGCAGTGTCGGGACCCCGTTTGGTAACGAGCAGTACTTC
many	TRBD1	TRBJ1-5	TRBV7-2	CASSSGTGKEPQHF	TGTGCCAGCAGCTCCGGGACAGGGAAGGAGCCCCAGCATTTT
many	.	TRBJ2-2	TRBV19	CATRVMNTGELFF	TGTGCCACCAGGGTCATGAACACCGGGGAGCTGTTTTTT
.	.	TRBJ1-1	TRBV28	CASSLPALNTEAFF	TGTGCCAGCAGTTTACCGGCCCTGAACACTGAAGCTTTCTTT
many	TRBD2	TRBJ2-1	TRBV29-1	CSVEDRIAGSNEQFF	TGCAGCGTTGAAGATCGGATAGCGGGGTCCAATGAGCAGTTCTTC
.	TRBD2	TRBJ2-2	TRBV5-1	CASSWSGAGELFF	TGCGCCAGCAGCTGGAGCGGGGCCGGGGAGCTGTTTTTT
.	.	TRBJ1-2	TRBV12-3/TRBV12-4	CASSEGTVYGYTF	TGTGCCAGCAGTGAGGGGACGGTCTATGGCTACACCTTC
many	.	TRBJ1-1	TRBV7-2	CASSLAGARSAEAFF	TGTGCCAGCAGCTTAGCGGGGGCCAGGAGCGCTGAAGCTTTCTTT
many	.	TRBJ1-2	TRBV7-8	CASSPRWFFYGYTF	TGTGCCAGCAGCCCCCGGTGGTTTTTCTATGGCTACACCTTC
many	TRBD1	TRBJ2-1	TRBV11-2	CASSFGTGKNEQFF	TGTGCCAGCAGCTTCGGGACAGGGAAGAATGAGCAGTTCTTC
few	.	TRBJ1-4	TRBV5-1	CASSIQGNNEKLFF	TGCGCCAGCAGCATACAGGGAAATAATGAAAAACTGTTTTTT
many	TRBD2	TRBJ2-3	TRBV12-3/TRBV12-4	CASRGLAGGLMQYF	TGTGCCAGCAGAGGACTAGCGGGGGGGCTGATGCAGTATTTT
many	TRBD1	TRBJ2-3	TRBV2	CASARDRDTDTQYF	TGTGCCAGCGCAAGGGACAGGGACACAGATACGCAGTATTTT
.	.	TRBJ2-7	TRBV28	CASGKAGGAAEPYEQYF	TGTGCCAGCGGTAAAGCCGGCGGGGCAGCTGAGCCTTACGAGCAGTACTTC
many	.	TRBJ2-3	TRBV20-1	CSARMSTNTDTQYF	TGCAGTGCTAGAATGTCAACTAACACAGATACGCAGTATTTT
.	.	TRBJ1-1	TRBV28	CAGSITLNTEAFF	TGCGCGGGCAGTATCACTCTAAACACTGAAGCTTTCTTT
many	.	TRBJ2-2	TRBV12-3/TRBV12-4	CASPPGSSTGELFF	TGTGCCAGCCCTCCAGGGTCAAGCACCGGGGAGCTGTTTTTT
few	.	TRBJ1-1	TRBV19	CASSMDGGANTEAFF	TGTGCCAGTAGTATGGATGGGGGCGCGAACACTGAAGCTTTCTTT
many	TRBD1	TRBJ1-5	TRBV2	CASGAGGVQPQHF	TGTGCCAGCGGGGCAGGGGGAGTTCAGCCCCAGCATTTT
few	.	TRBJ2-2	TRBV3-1	CASSMGSANTGELFF	TGTGCCAGCAGCATGGGAAGCGCGAACACCGGGGAGCTGTTTTTT
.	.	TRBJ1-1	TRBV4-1	CASSQVWNTEAFF	TGCGCCAGCAGCCAAGTATGGAACACTGAAGCTTTCTTT
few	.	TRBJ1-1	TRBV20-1	CSATRDFRNTEAFF	TGCAGTGCTACTCGGGACTTTAGGAACACTGAAGCTTTCTTT
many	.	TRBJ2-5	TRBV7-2	CASSLGPEGRETQYF	TGTGCCAGCAGCTTAGGACCAGAGGGACGAGAGACCCAGTACTTC
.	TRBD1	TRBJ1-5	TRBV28	CASRSGGLYQPQHF	TGTGCCAGCAGGTCAGGGGGTCTATATCAGCCCCAGCATTTT
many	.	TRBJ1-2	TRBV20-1	CSASVRVGYTF	TGCAGTGCTTCCGTTCGGGTTGGCTACACCTTC
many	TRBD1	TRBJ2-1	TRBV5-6	CASSLEAGGFYNEQFF	TGTGCCAGCAGCTTGGAGGCAGGGGGCTTCTACAATGAGCAGTTCTTC
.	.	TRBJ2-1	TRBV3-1	CASSQDPSNNEQFF	TGTGCCAGCAGCCAAGACCCGAGTAACAATGAGCAGTTCTTC
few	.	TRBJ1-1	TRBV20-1	CSARAPAANTEAFF	TGCAGTGCTAGAGCCCCTGCCGCGAACACTGAAGCTTTCTTT
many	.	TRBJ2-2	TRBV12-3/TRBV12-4	CASSIVRGELFF	TGTGCCAGCAGTATAGTTCGCGGGGAGCTGTTTTTT